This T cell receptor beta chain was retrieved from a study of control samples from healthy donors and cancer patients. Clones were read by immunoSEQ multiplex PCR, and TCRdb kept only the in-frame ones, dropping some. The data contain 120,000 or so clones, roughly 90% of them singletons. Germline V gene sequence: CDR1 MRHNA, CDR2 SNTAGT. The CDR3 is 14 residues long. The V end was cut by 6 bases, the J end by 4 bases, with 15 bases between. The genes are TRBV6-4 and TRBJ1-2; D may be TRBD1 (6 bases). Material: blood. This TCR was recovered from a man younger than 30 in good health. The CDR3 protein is CASSQDSGVYGYTF. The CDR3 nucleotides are TGTGCCAGCAGCCAGGACAGCGGAGTCTATGGCTACACCTTC.